This T cell receptor beta chain was captured in a study of Graves' ophthalmopathy and Graves' hyperthyroidism. Broader study findings: Predictions made by the model for ophthalmopathy progression reached 70% to 71% sensitivity and roughly 75% specificity. Distinction of ophthalmopathy from stable hyperthyroidism by a 13-signature model reached 85% to 90% sensitivity and roughly 81% specificity.

Other autoimmune diseases, uncontrolled infections, pregnancy or lactation excluded patients from enrollment. As diagnostic evidence, clinical symptoms, serum thyroxine, TRAb, thyroid ultrasound and orbital computed tomography were relied upon. This clonotype occurred once. Antigen unknown. The V gene end was trimmed by 3 bases and the J gene end by 4 bases; junction bases not matched to a gene: 8. CDR3 length: 16 residues. The germline gives CDR1 DFQATT, CDR2 SNEGSKA (reference sequence). RNA transcripts yielded amplified TCR beta CDR3 regions. HTBI-primed first-round RT-PCR preceded second-round multiplex PCR. One entry per CDR3 protein results from TCRdb running MiXCR on the multiplex PCR reads. This sample has around 1,200,000 distinct CDR3 sequences, with 35% to 45% found just once.

The chain recombines TRBV20-1 with TRBJ2-2, with 10 bases that match TRBD1. The receptor's source is an adult man with Graves' hyperthyroidism. The sequenced sample was peripheral blood or thyroid tissue (not recorded which). As DNA, the CDR3 is TGCAGTGCTAGCGTAGGACAGGGGGACCTCACCGGGGAGCTGTTTTTT. This sequence encodes CSASVGQGDLTGELFF.